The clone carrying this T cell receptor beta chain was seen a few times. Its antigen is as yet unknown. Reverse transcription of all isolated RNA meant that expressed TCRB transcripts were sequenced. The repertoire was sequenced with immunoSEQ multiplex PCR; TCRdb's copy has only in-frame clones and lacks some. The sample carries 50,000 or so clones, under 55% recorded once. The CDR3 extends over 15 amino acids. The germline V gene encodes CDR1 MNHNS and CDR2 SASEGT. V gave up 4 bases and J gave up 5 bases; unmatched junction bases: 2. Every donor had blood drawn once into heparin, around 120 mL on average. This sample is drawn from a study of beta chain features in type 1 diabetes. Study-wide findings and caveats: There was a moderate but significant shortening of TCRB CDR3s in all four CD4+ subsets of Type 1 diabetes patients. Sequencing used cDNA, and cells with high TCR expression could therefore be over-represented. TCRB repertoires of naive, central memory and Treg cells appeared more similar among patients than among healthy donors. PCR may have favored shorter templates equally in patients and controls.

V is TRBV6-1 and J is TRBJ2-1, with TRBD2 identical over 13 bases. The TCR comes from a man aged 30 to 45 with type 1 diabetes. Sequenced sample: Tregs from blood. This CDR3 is CASSAGTSGNNEQFF. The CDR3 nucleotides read TGTGCCAGCAGTGCCGGGACTAGCGGGAACAATGAGCAGTTCTTC.